This paragraph reports one T cell receptor (beta chain). The CDR3 sequence is 10 residues long. The V end was cut by 4 bases, the J end by 7 bases, with 6 bases between. The germline V gene encodes CDR1 SGDLS and CDR2 YYNGEE. The data were taken from a study of shared clonotypes between healthy human individuals. Produced via immunoSEQ multiplex PCR; TCRdb's table is partial and in-frame only. The table includes 400,000 or so clones, roughly 96% detected once. V and J are TRBV9 and TRBJ2-7, with D hard to call. Sequencing was performed on memory CD8+ T cells sorted from blood. Subset specified: CD45RO+ cells pooled with CCR7-negative TemRA cells. This clonotype originated in a young man in good health. In DNA form, the CDR3 reads TGTGCCAGCAGCATCCAAGAGCAGTACTTC. Translation: CASSIQEQYF.